This TCR beta chain was identified during a study of blood T cells in healthy people across ages. About the research overall: About one barcoded beta molecule per two T cells came from capture by template switching.

Together with a sample-barcoded 5' primer, a J-beta primer mix was included in a second PCR lasting roughly 6 to 12 cycles. Carrying 12 random nucleotides, a template-switch adaptor labeled each individual cDNA molecule. From the 5' RACE reads, TCRdb called clonotypes with MiXCR, one entry per CDR3 protein. The table has about 680,000 distinct CDR3 sequences, approximately 49% seen once; the top ten hold about 32%. With respect to this clonotype: The antigen is unknown.

General study findings and limits: Changes in expanded clonotypes were possibly confounded, as the CMV status of donors was unknown.

Sequencing was done on a sample of blood. The sequence derives from a woman aged 55 to 70 in good health.

CDR3 region: CASSFDRRGSSSNEQFF. CDR3 DNA sequence: TGTGCCAGCAGCTTCGATCGACGCGGGAGTTCAAGTAATGAGCAGTTCTTC. The V call is TRBV27, the J call TRBJ2-1, with 7 bases identical to TRBD2. The CDR3 spans 17 residues. Germline CDR1 is MNHEY and CDR2 is SMNVEV (reference sequence). J lost 7 bases, V lost 6 bases, and 18 bases had no gene match.